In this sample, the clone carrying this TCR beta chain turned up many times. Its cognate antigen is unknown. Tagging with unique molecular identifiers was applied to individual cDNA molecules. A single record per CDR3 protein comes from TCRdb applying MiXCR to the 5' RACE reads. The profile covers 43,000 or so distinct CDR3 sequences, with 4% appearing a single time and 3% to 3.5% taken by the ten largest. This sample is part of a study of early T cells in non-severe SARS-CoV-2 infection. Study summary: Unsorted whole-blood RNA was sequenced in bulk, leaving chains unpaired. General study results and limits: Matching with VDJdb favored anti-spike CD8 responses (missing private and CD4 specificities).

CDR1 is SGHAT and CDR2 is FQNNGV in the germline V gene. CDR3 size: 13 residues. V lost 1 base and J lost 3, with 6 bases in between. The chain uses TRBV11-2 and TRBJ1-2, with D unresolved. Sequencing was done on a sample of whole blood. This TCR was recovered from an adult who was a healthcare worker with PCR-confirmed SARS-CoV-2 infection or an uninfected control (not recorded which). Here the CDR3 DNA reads TGTGCCAGCAGCTTAGGACTGCACTATGGCTACACCTTC. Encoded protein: CASSLGLHYGYTF.